This T cell receptor (beta chain) emerged from a study of blood T cell repertoires in COVID-19. Generated by immunoSEQ multiplex PCR, the TCRdb table keeps only in-frame clones and is missing some. The sample consists of more than 250,000 clones, about 89% of them appearing once. The CDR3 has 15 residues. V trimming: 5 bases; J trimming: 5 bases; junction bases outside the gene matches: 8. Germline V lookup: CDR1 MNHEY, CDR2 SVGAGI. The TCR comes from a woman under 40 who had recovered from COVID-19. The gene calls are TRBV6-5 and TRBJ1-4, with TRBD1 matching over 7 bases. Sequences were obtained from PBMCs or T cells enriched from blood (not recorded which). This chain's CDR3 is CASSRRGQTNEKLFF. DNA for the CDR3: TGTGCCAGCAGTCGCCGGGGACAGACGAATGAAAAACTGTTTTTT.